The 23 T cell receptor beta chains reported below all come from one sample, sequenced in a study of blood T cell repertoires in COVID-19. Sequenced by immunoSEQ multiplex PCR; TCRdb stores in-frame clones only, minus some. The sample holds roughly 190,000 clones, approximately 87% seen once. Sample: peripheral blood. All receptors come from a woman in her fifties or sixties with COVID-19, enrolled during active disease.

The V gene is TRBV4-1, the J gene TRBJ2-6, with 11 positions matching TRBD2. The CDR3 totals 18 residues. CDR1 is MGHRA, CDR2 YSYEKL, per germline. The V and J ends lost 6 bases and 0 bases, in that order; junction bases with no gene match: 7. The CDR3, as DNA: TGCGCCAGCAGGATGACTAGCGGGACAAGCTCTGGGGCCAACGTCCTGACTTTC. As protein: CASRMTSGTSSGANVLTF.

This clone was found a few times. V and J are TRBV28 and TRBJ1-5; D call uncertain. The CDR3 extends over 16 amino acids. Germline CDR1 reads MDHEN; CDR2 reads SYDVKM. V was shortened by 2 bases and J by 3 bases, with 14 bases between the two germline ends. CDR3 protein: CASSLIASSSNQPQHF. In DNA, the CDR3 is TGTGCCAGCAGTTTAATAGCCAGCAGTTCCAATCAGCCCCAGCATTTT.

The chain couples TRBV29-1 to TRBJ2-7; 10 positions match TRBD1. CDR1 is SQVTM and CDR2 is ANQGSEA in the germline V gene. The CDR3 is 11 amino acids. After removal of 4 bases from V and 7 bases from J, the junction contained 1 base not matched to a gene. As DNA, the CDR3 is TGCAGCGTTGGGACAGGGGGAGAGCAGTACTTC. Translated: CSVGTGGEQYF.

This clone was seen a few times. Other DNA sequences in this sample translate to the same CDR3. This chain connects TRBV24-1 to TRBJ1-5; unclear D gene. Germline CDR1 KGHDR, CDR2 SFDVKD. Trimming pared 1 base from V and 2 bases from J, leaving 5 bases between. The CDR3 contains 14 residues. Here the CDR3 DNA reads TGTGCCACCAGTGATTTATCAGGCAATCAGCCCCAGCATTTT. Protein sequence: CATSDLSGNQPQHF.

This chain links TRBV4-3 with TRBJ2-7, with TRBD2 matching over 12 bases. Germline trimming cut 1 base from V and 5 bases from J; bases unmatched to any gene: 6. The CDR3 has 16 residues. The germline V gene encodes CDR1 LGHNA and CDR2 YSLEER. CDR3 amino acids: CASSQATSGRNNEQYF. CDR3 nucleotides: TGCGCCAGCAGCCAAGCAACTAGCGGGAGGAACAACGAGCAGTACTTC.

The rearrangement links TRBV11-3 to TRBJ2-7; 8 nucleotides align to TRBD1. Germline assignment: CDR1 SGHNT and CDR2 YENEEA. This CDR3 has 14 amino acids. V shed 3 bases, J shed 7 bases, and the junction held 8 bases outside the gene matches. Written as DNA, the CDR3 is TGTGCCAGCAGCTTTATCAGGGGGCGTCATGAGCAGTACTTC. This codes for CASSFIRGRHEQYF.

This clone has only one observation. The V and J genes are TRBV27 and TRBJ1-1; D is perhaps TRBD1 (6 bases). Germline CDR1 MNHEY, CDR2 SMNVEV (reference sequence). This CDR3 has 15 amino acids. V shed 5 bases and J shed 2 bases, with 15 bases lying between them. Here the CDR3 DNA reads TGTGCCAGCAGTCACCCAGACAGGCTAAACACTGAAGCTTTCTTT. This codes for CASSHPDRLNTEAFF.

The chain carries TRBV24-1 and TRBJ1-2, with D tentatively TRBD1 (6 bases). Trimming shortened V by 2 bases and J by 6 bases, and 12 bases separated the two germline ends. From germline, CDR1 is KGHDR and CDR2 SFDVKD. The CDR3 is 14 residues long. The CDR3 reads CATSDSWGGHGYTF. CDR3 sequence (DNA): TGTGCCACCAGTGATTCGTGGGGGGGCCATGGCTACACCTTC.

The V call is TRBV10-3, the J call TRBJ2-7; D is undetermined. This CDR3 is built from 12 residues. V dropped 2 bases and J dropped 4 bases, with 6 bases sitting between them. Germline V gene sequence: CDR1 ENHRY, CDR2 SYGVKD. CDR3 nucleotides: TGTGCCATCAGTGAGGCACATTACGAGCAGTACTTC. It codes for CAISEAHYEQYF.

V is TRBV6-6 and J is TRBJ1-2; D may be TRBD1 (6 bases). The V end lost 2 bases, the J end lost 7 bases, and 8 bases lay between the germline ends. Germline CDR1 is MNHNY and CDR2 is SVGAGI (reference sequence). The CDR3 has 12 amino acids. CDR3 region: CASSYTGSGYTF. The DNA of the CDR3 is TGTGCCAGCAGTTACACAGGGTCTGGCTACACCTTC.

V usage is TRBV18 and J usage is TRBJ2-7; 16 bases agree with TRBD2. The CDR3 contains 19 residues. The trim removed 2 bases at V and 3 bases at J, leaving 10 bases unmatched. Germline V CDR1 and CDR2: KGHSH, LQKENI. The CDR3 nucleotides read TGTGCCAGCTCACCAAAGTCGGGACTAGCGGGAGGGACCCGCTACGAGCAGTACTTC. Translated: CASSPKSGLAGGTRYEQYF.

J is TRBJ1-1 and V is TRBV27; 12 nucleotides align to TRBD1. V lost 1 base, J lost 4 bases, and 4 bases stayed unmatched. CDR3 length: 16 residues. Germline V gene data show CDR1 as MNHEY and CDR2 as SMNVEV (reference sequence). CDR3 sequence (DNA): TGTGCCAGCAGTTTATTTGGGACAGGGGGCGGCACTGAAGCTTTCTTT. Protein: CASSLFGTGGGTEAFF.

This clone was observed once. V is TRBV6-1 and J is TRBJ1-4; tentative D call: TRBD1 (5 bases). Germline-derived CDR1 and CDR2 are MNHNS and SASEGT. V lost 3 bases and J 10 bases, leaving 9 bases between the germline ends. CDR3 length: 12 residues. The CDR3 here is CASSDRVAKLFF. The DNA for the CDR3 is TGTGCCAGCAGTGACAGGGTAGCAAAACTGTTTTTT.

This clone was observed a single time. This chain joins TRBV2 and TRBJ1-2; TRBD1 matches 7 bases. The CDR3 is 15 residues long. The trim removed 4 bases at V and 0 bases at J, leaving 5 bases unmatched. CDR1 is SNHLY, CDR2 FYNNEI, per germline. CDR3 sequence: CASSGGGRTNYGYTF. The CDR3 region has the DNA TGTGCCAGCAGTGGAGGGGGCAGGACTAACTATGGCTACACCTTC.

The V gene is TRBV7-2, the J gene TRBJ2-2; 10 positions agree with TRBD2. Germline V gene lookup returns CDR1 SGHTA and CDR2 FQGNSA. Losses at the gene ends were 6 bases for V and 3 bases for J; bases not matched to a gene: 16. The CDR3 runs 19 residues. CDR3 bases: TGTGCCAGCAGACCCAACGACCTGATAGCGGGAGGTTACACCGGGGAGCTGTTTTTT. Its protein product is CASRPNDLIAGGYTGELFF.

The chain employs TRBV10-3 and TRBJ2-3, with D perhaps TRBD2 (6 bases). The germline gives CDR1 ENHRY, CDR2 SYGVKD. The CDR3 has 18 amino acids. Trimming pared 0 bases from V and 2 bases from J, leaving 18 bases between. CDR3 in DNA: TGTGCCATCAGTGAGTCGATTCTAAGGGAGGCACACACAGATACGCAGTATTTT. Amino acids: CAISESILREAHTDTQYF.

The chain combines TRBV4-1 with TRBJ1-6; D might be TRBD1 (6 bases). The V end lost 4 bases, the J end lost 3 bases, and 19 bases lay between the germline ends. This CDR3 contains 18 residues. Germline CDR1 and CDR2: MGHRA and YSYEKL. CDR3 DNA: TGCGCCAGCAGCCCTAAGGCAGGGGAAGTCGTCTATAATTCACCCCTCCACTTT. This translates into CASSPKAGEVVYNSPLHF.

The chain uses TRBV19 and TRBJ2-7; TRBD1 matches at 7 bases. Trimming cost V 5 bases and J 2 bases; bases outside gene matches: 3. Germline lookup yields CDR1 LNHDA and CDR2 SQIVND (reference sequence). This CDR3 contains 13 residues. DNA for the CDR3: TGTGCCAGTAGTCCGACAGGGCCCTACGAGCAGTACTTC. Protein sequence: CASSPTGPYEQYF.

The chain carries TRBV6-6 and TRBJ2-7; 16 positions agree with TRBD2. Per the germline V gene, CDR1 is MNHNY and CDR2 is SVGAGI (reference sequence). V dropped 5 bases and J dropped 3; count of bases not matched to a gene: 7. CDR3 length: 17 amino acids. In nucleotides, the CDR3 is TGTGCCAGCAGTCCCGGGACTAGCGGGAGGGTTATCTACGAGCAGTACTTC. It codes for CASSPGTSGRVIYEQYF.

The CDR3, as DNA: TGTGCCTGTTTGAGGGCGACAGATACGCAGTATTTT. Protein: CACLRATDTQYF. The chain combines TRBV30 with TRBJ2-3, with D perhaps matching TRBD2 (5 bases). Trimming removed 6 bases from V and 3 bases from J, with 10 bases in between. This CDR3 has 12 amino acids. CDR1 GTSNPN and CDR2 SVGIG come from the germline V gene (reference sequence).

The rearrangement uses TRBV7-3 and TRBJ1-5; D gene ambiguous. V was trimmed by 0 bases and J by 4 bases, leaving 4 bases between them. The CDR3 spans 13 residues. Looked up from germline, CDR1 is SGHTA and CDR2 is FQGTGA. In nucleotides, the CDR3 is TGTGCCAGCAGCTTAACCGAGAATCAGCCCCAGCATTTT. This codes for CASSLTENQPQHF.

Here the CDR3 reads CASSAGGGGSPLHF. CDR3 DNA sequence: TGTGCCAGCAGCGCCGGAGGGGGGGGTTCACCCCTCCACTTT. V is TRBV9 and J is TRBJ1-6; D is possibly TRBD1 (6 bases). This CDR3 spans 14 amino acids. Germline V gene sequence: CDR1 SGDLS, CDR2 YYNGEE. Trimming stripped 3 bases from V and 9 bases from J, with 13 bases between. Full variable domain (missing parts from reference TRBV9 and TRBJ1-6): DSGVTQTPKHLITATGQRVTLRCSPRSGDLSVYWYQQSLDQGLQFLIQYYNGEERAKGNILERFSAQQFPDLHSELNLSSLELGDSALYFCASSAGGGGSPLHFGNGTRLTVT.

The rearrangement links TRBV20-1 to TRBJ2-7, with TRBD2 matching 7 bases. Germline lookup yields CDR1 DFQATT and CDR2 SNEGSKA (reference sequence). V gave up 3 bases and J gave up 5 bases; unmatched junction bases: 13. CDR3 length equals 15 residues. CDR3 DNA: TGCAGTGCTAGTAAAACCGGCGGGAGTTCCCACGAGCAGTACTTC. This codes for CSASKTGGSSHEQYF.